Shown below are 3 T cell receptor beta chains from a single sample sequenced in a study of Ad26.COV2.S vaccination and SARS-CoV-2 variants (dated by TCRdb to the early 2020s). The method was the immunoSEQ multiplex PCR assay. Here the immuneACCESS table is served through TCRdb, limited to in-frame sequences with V and J called. Missing clones are a known gap in these copies; in checked studies unresolved V genes cover under half, and the rest lacks a known reason. The sample contains a few hundred thousand clones, around 86% of them found a single time. Roughly 3.2% of the sample belongs to the ten largest clones. The label giving this sample's treatment or condition can be read as: approximately 18 received Ad26.COV2.S at low or high dose, single or two shots; 5 received placebo; per-sample allocation not given. Repertoires of vaccine and placebo recipients were sequenced from samples collected on day 63 after the first injection.

The sequencing used peripheral blood, collected in a trial of Ad26.COV2.S vaccine versus placebo. The receptors derive from a person aged 18-65 years who received the Ad26.COV2.S COVID-19 vaccine or a placebo.

The chain carries TRBV5-1 and TRBJ2-3; a possible D gene is TRBD2 (5 bases). Germline CDR1 and CDR2: SGHRS and YFSETQ. The CDR3 sequence is 16 residues long. V gave up 4 bases and J gave up 0 bases, with 15 bases separating them. The CDR3 here is CASSLLGSPSTDTQYF. As DNA, the CDR3 is TGCGCCAGCAGCCTACTGGGGAGTCCTAGCACAGATACGCAGTATTTT.

V and J are TRBV20-1 and TRBJ1-5; D might be TRBD1 (5 bases). Trimming took off 3 bases at V and 2 bases at J, with 11 bases between the two ends. The CDR3 has 14 amino acids. Germline CDR1 DFQATT, CDR2 SNEGSKA (reference sequence). The CDR3 DNA reads TGCAGTGCTAGTATAGGGGCGGGCAATCAGCCCCAGCATTTT. Translation: CSASIGAGNQPQHF.

The chain recombines TRBV7-2 with TRBJ2-3; D uncertain. Germline assignment: CDR1 SGHTA and CDR2 FQGNSA. Trimming took 3 bases from V and 5 from J, leaving 18 bases between them. The CDR3 length is 16 residues. CDR3 in amino acids: CASSLTKDPRIDTQYF. The CDR3, as DNA: TGTGCCAGCAGCTTGACAAAAGATCCTCGAATAGATACGCAGTATTTT. Looking up the rest from reference TRBV7-2 and TRBJ2-3 gives the full variable domain: GAGVSQSPSNKVTEKGKDVELRCDPISGHTALYWYRQSLGQGLEFLIYFQGNSAPDKSGLPSDRFSAERTGGSVSTLTIQRTQQEDSAVYLCASSLTKDPRIDTQYFGPGTRLTVL.